This TCR beta chain emerged from a study of T cell responses to AZD1222 COVID-19 vaccine. General study findings and limits: Baseline antibody screening turned up just a handful of seropositive AZD1222 recipients. Breadth and depth of Spike-specific TCRs rose after two AZD1222 doses.

Points on this clone: Its antigen is undetermined.

The method was immunoSEQ multiplex PCR; TCRdb's version includes in-frame clones alone and lacks a portion of them. The sample carries about 130,000 clones, about 91% recorded once. The ends were cut back, 3 bases at V and 1 base at J, with 14 bases in the middle. CDR1 SGHTA and CDR2 FQGNSA come from the germline V gene. The CDR3 contains 16 residues. The material sequenced was peripheral blood, taken on day 0 of AZD1222 vaccination. The receptor was isolated from an adult in good health. The genes are TRBV7-2 and TRBJ2-3; D assignment may be TRBD1 or TRBD2 (6 bases each). This CDR3 is CASSLRTGAGTDTQYF. CDR3 sequence (DNA): TGTGCCAGCAGCTTGAGGACGGGGGCCGGCACAGATACGCAGTATTTT.